A single sample gave rise to the 28 T cell receptor beta chains below, sequenced in a study of blood T cell repertoires in COVID-19 (dated by TCRdb to 2018 to 2020). Library creation used the immunoSEQ multiplex PCR assay. TCRdb provides this immuneACCESS table in a form limited to in-frame rearrangements. Some clones are lacking; in checked studies, under half of them reflect an unresolved V gene, and why the rest are absent is not known. In all, the sample holds 200,000 to 250,000 clones, and over 75% of those were seen once. Under 3.5% of the sample is in the top ten clones. Sequencing was performed on PBMCs or T cells enriched from blood (not recorded which). The receptor source for this set is a woman aged 60 to 75 who had recovered from COVID-19.

This chain connects TRBV5-4 to TRBJ2-5; 11 bases are shared with TRBD2. After removal of 0 bases from V and 4 bases from J, the junction contained 2 bases not matched to a gene. This CDR3 has 15 residues. Germline V gene data show CDR1 as SGHNT and CDR2 as YYREEE (reference sequence). In DNA form, the CDR3 reads TGTGCCAGCAGCTTGGCACTAGCGGGAGTAGAGACCCAGTACTTC. It specifies CASSLALAGVETQYF. The whole variable domain, filled in from reference TRBV5-4 and TRBJ2-5, reads ETGVTQSPTHLIKTRGQQVTLRCSSQSGHNTVSWYQQALGQGPQFIFQYYREEENGRGNFPPRFSGLQFPNYSSELNVNALELDDSALYLCASSLALAGVETQYFGPGTRLLVL.

The genes are TRBV18 and TRBJ2-2; D possibly corresponds to TRBD2 (6 bases). The CDR3 contains 15 residues. Germline CDR1 is KGHSH and CDR2 is LQKENI. Trimming removed 8 bases from V and 6 bases from J, with 19 bases in between. The CDR3 bases are TGTGCCAGCGACGAGCTCGGGGGAGGCTCCGGGGAGCTGTTTTTT. The encoded protein is CASDELGGGSGELFF.

This chain joins TRBV2 and TRBJ1-4; D not resolved. Trimming cost V 4 bases and J 3 bases, with 6 bases left between them. The CDR3 covers 13 residues. CDR1 and CDR2 from the germline V gene are SNHLY and FYNNEI. The CDR3 bases are TGTGCCAGCAGTGCCATTGCTAATGAAAAACTGTTTTTT. Residues: CASSAIANEKLFF.

CDR3 in DNA: TGTGCCAGCAGCTTAGGGGACAGGGACCACGAGCAGTACTTC. Its protein product is CASSLGDRDHEQYF. This chain uses TRBV7-2 with TRBJ2-7; 9 bases align to TRBD1. CDR1 and CDR2 (germline): SGHTA, FQGNSA. J was trimmed by 5 bases and V by 1 base; bases with no gene match: 3. There are 14 residues in the CDR3.

This rearrangement joins TRBV20-1 to TRBJ1-2, with D hard to call. The CDR3 has 13 amino acids. Trimming took off 3 bases at V and 0 bases at J, with 8 bases between the two ends. Germline CDR1 and CDR2: DFQATT and SNEGSKA (reference sequence). Here the CDR3 reads CSASLPANYGYTF. The CDR3 DNA reads TGCAGTGCTAGTCTCCCAGCTAACTATGGCTACACCTTC.

The chain is built from TRBV4-1 and TRBJ2-5; TRBD2 matches at 10 bases. The CDR3 has 15 residues. CDR1 and CDR2 from the germline V gene are MGHRA and YSYEKL. The V gene end was trimmed by 1 base and the J gene end by 2 bases; junction bases not matched to a gene: 1. DNA for the CDR3: TGCGCCAGCAGCCAAGGTAGCGGGGGGCAAGAGACCCAGTACTTC. Amino acid sequence: CASSQGSGGQETQYF.

This chain links TRBV5-1 with TRBJ2-5; D is possibly TRBD2 (6 bases). Trimming removed 3 bases at V and 2 bases at J, with 11 bases between. Per the germline V gene, CDR1 is SGHRS and CDR2 is YFSETQ. The CDR3 totals 14 residues. In DNA, the CDR3 is TGCGCCAGCAGCTCGGCGGGGAATCAAGAGACCCAGTACTTC. This translates into CASSSAGNQETQYF.

The rearrangement uses TRBV11-2 and TRBJ2-7; unclear D gene. Germline values: CDR1 SGHAT, CDR2 FQNNGV. The CDR3 loop spans 14 amino acids. The V end was cut by 0 bases, the J end by 3 bases, with 9 bases between. In nucleotides, the CDR3 is TGTGCCAGCAGCTTAGAGGCTAACAGCTACGAGCAGTACTTC. Translating it yields CASSLEANSYEQYF.

This chain connects TRBV4-1 to TRBJ1-1, with D maybe TRBD1 (5 bases). The V end was cut by 1 base, the J end by 1 base, with 16 bases between. CDR1 is MGHRA and CDR2 is YSYEKL in the germline V gene. The CDR3 extends over 17 amino acids. DNA for the CDR3: TGCGCCAGCAGCCAAGGAGGGACTTTTCGGGGGAACACTGAAGCTTTCTTT. Amino acid sequence: CASSQGGTFRGNTEAFF.

For this clone: The sample holds other DNA sequences that translate to the same CDR3. The chain has TRBV27 and TRBJ1-5; D remains unclear. The CDR3 runs 13 residues. Deletions cut 5 bases from V and 2 bases from J, with 7 bases between. CDR1 is MNHEY and CDR2 is SMNVEV in the germline V gene (reference sequence). The CDR3 DNA reads as TGTGCCAGCAGTGGGCAGGGCAATCAGCCCCAGCATTTT. Encoded protein: CASSGQGNQPQHF.

The table lists this clone with a count of one. The chain is built from TRBV3-1 (or the pseudogene TRBV3-2) and TRBJ1-2; D unclear. Germline CDR1 reads LGHDT; CDR2 reads YNNKEL (reference sequence). The ends were cut back, 6 bases at V and 3 bases at J, with 5 bases in the middle. This CDR3 is 11 amino acids long. The CDR3 bases are TGTGCCAGCAGTTCTTACTATGGCTACACCTTC. It specifies CASSSYYGYTF.

The rearrangement uses TRBV7-2 and TRBJ2-1; TRBD2 aligns across 7 bases. The CDR3 sequence is 16 residues long. Germline V gives CDR1 SGHTA, CDR2 FQGNSA. The J segment lost 6 bases and the V segment lost 1 base, leaving 9 bases of the junction unmatched. The CDR3, as DNA: TGTGCCAGCAGCTTAGGGCCTAGCGGAGGGATCAATGAGCAGTTCTTC. Its protein product is CASSLGPSGGINEQFF.

The rearrangement joins TRBV19 to TRBJ1-1, with 10 bases lining up with TRBD1. CDR1 is LNHDA, CDR2 SQIVND, per germline (reference sequence). V lost 8 bases and J lost 5; bases outside the gene matches: 11. The length of the CDR3 is 15 residues. In DNA, the CDR3 is TGTGCCAGTCAAAGCCGGGACAGGGGTCGTACTGAAGCTTTCTTT. The encoded protein is CASQSRDRGRTEAFF.

This chain links TRBV4-2 with TRBJ2-5; 8 nucleotides line up with TRBD2. Losses at the gene ends were 1 base for V and 3 bases for J; bases not matched to a gene: 13. CDR1 and CDR2 from the germline V gene are LGHNA and YNFKEQ. CDR3 size: 18 residues. CDR3 residues: CASSQGLTGSGGEETQYF. CDR3 sequence (DNA): TGTGCCAGCAGCCAAGGGCTTACCGGGTCCGGGGGGGAAGAGACCCAGTACTTC.

The V and J genes are TRBV18 and TRBJ1-2, with TRBD1 as a possible D gene (6 bases). V was cut by 0 bases and J by 8 bases, with 16 bases left in between. This CDR3 is built from 15 residues. Germline V gene lookup returns CDR1 KGHSH and CDR2 LQKENI. The CDR3: CASSPPSPRGLGYTF. The CDR3 nucleotides are TGTGCCAGCTCACCACCGTCGCCCAGGGGTTTAGGCTACACCTTC.

The chain joins TRBV19 to TRBJ2-3; no clear D. Germline V gene lookup returns CDR1 LNHDA and CDR2 SQIVND (reference sequence). The CDR3 spans 12 residues. The germline V and J ends were trimmed by 11 bases and 0 bases, with 9 bases remaining between them. CDR3 DNA sequence: TGTGCCTCCCACGGGAGCACAGATACGCAGTATTTT. Translation gives CASHGSTDTQYF.

The chain employs TRBV9 and TRBJ1-2; D is undetermined. The CDR3 loop spans 15 amino acids. Germline V gives CDR1 SGDLS, CDR2 YYNGEE. V shed 3 bases and J shed 5 bases, with 17 bases lying between them. CDR3 in DNA: TGTGCCAGCAGCGCCAGTGACTTAGCCCCATATGGCTACACCTTC. It codes for CASSASDLAPYGYTF. The whole variable domain, filled in from reference TRBV9 and TRBJ1-2, reads DSGVTQTPKHLITATGQRVTLRCSPRSGDLSVYWYQQSLDQGLQFLIQYYNGEERAKGNILERFSAQQFPDLHSELNLSSLELGDSALYFCASSASDLAPYGYTFGSGTRLTVV.

This chain connects TRBV24-1 to TRBJ1-5, with D tentatively TRBD1 (6 bases). This CDR3 spans 17 amino acids. The V and J ends lost 7 bases and 7 bases respectively, with 25 bases between them. Germline V CDR1 and CDR2: KGHDR, SFDVKD. CDR3 coding DNA: TGTGCCACCAGCCACTACCTGAGGCAGGGGCTTAAACAGCCCCAGCATTTT. Its translation: CATSHYLRQGLKQPQHF.

This chain links TRBV18 with TRBJ2-1, with 10 bases aligning to TRBD2. Germline CDR1 and CDR2: KGHSH and LQKENI. After removal of 2 bases from V and 8 bases from J, the junction contained 6 bases not matched to a gene. This CDR3 region has 15 residues. As DNA, the CDR3 is TGTGCCAGCTCACCAGCTAGCGGGAGCTGGGATGAGCAGTTCTTC. It specifies CASSPASGSWDEQFF. The whole variable domain, remainder taken from reference TRBV18 and TRBJ2-1, is NAGVMQNPRHLVRRRGQEARLRCSPMKGHSHVYWYRQLPEEGLKFMVYLQKENIIDESGMPKERFSAEFPKEGPSILRIQQVVRGDSAAYFCASSPASGSWDEQFFGPGTRLTVL.

This chain links TRBV7-2 with TRBJ2-3; tentative D call: TRBD1 (5 bases). V lost 5 bases and J lost 6, with 12 bases in between. This CDR3 contains 13 residues. The germline V gene encodes CDR1 SGHTA and CDR2 FQGNSA. CDR3 sequence reads: CASSITWGDTQYF. The CDR3 DNA sequence: TGTGCCAGCAGCATCACCTGGGGCGATACGCAGTATTTT.

This chain links TRBV6-2 or TRBV6-3 with TRBJ1-1, with 7 bases identical to TRBD1. Germline assignment: CDR1 MNHEY and CDR2 SVGEGT. The CDR3 sequence is 15 residues long. Trimming at V came to 6 bases and at J to 3 bases, leaving 10 bases not matched to a gene. As DNA, the CDR3 is TGTGCCAGCAGCCTCGGAGGGGGCAGGGACACTGAAGCTTTCTTT. It specifies CASSLGGGRDTEAFF.

V and J are TRBV7-9 and TRBJ1-2, with D perhaps TRBD1 (6 bases). From germline, CDR1 is SEHNR and CDR2 FQNEAQ (reference sequence). The CDR3 spans 17 residues. V was pared by 4 bases and J by 1 base, with 19 bases between. The CDR3 sequence: CASSSSLGGQLNYGYTF. CDR3 nucleotides: TGTGCCAGCAGCTCTTCCCTAGGCGGACAGCTTAACTATGGCTACACCTTC.

The chain joins TRBV2 to TRBJ2-1, with D possibly being TRBD2 (5 bases). The CDR3 sequence is 12 residues long. The V end lost 7 bases, the J end lost 10 bases, and 14 bases lay between the germline ends. Per germline, CDR1 SNHLY and CDR2 FYNNEI. CDR3 DNA sequence: TGTGCCAGCACGATTCTAGAGGGCGAGCAGTTCTTC. Its protein product is CASTILEGEQFF.

The J gene is TRBJ1-1, the V gene TRBV6-1; the match to TRBD1 covers 8 bases. V shed 3 bases, J shed 4 bases, and the junction held 4 bases outside the gene matches. The CDR3 sequence is 14 residues long. CDR1 and CDR2 (germline): MNHNS, SASEGT. The CDR3 is CASSDRGQGTEAFF. The CDR3 DNA follows: TGTGCCAGCAGTGACAGGGGGCAGGGCACTGAAGCTTTCTTT.

The chain carries TRBV6-5 and TRBJ2-5, with D perhaps matching TRBD2 (5 bases). CDR1 is MNHEY, CDR2 SVGAGI, per germline. The CDR3 runs 13 residues. Trimming left V 10 bases short and J 2 bases short, with 14 bases between. The CDR3 region is CATRFGVQETQYF. The CDR3, as DNA: TGTGCCACCCGTTTCGGGGTACAAGAGACCCAGTACTTC.

This chain links TRBV7-2 with TRBJ1-5, with TRBD1 identical over 7 bases. The CDR3 is 16 residues long. In germline, CDR1 is SGHTA, CDR2 FQGNSA. The ends lost 3 bases at V and 0 bases at J; junction bases unmatched: 5. CDR3 coding DNA: TGTGCCAGCAGCTTCGGGACAGCCTATAGCAATCAGCCCCAGCATTTT. Residues: CASSFGTAYSNQPQHF.

This clone showed up just once. The gene calls are TRBV11-3 and TRBJ1-5; D remains unclear. The V end was cut by 1 base, the J end by 0 bases, with 7 bases between. CDR3 size: 15 residues. CDR1 and CDR2 from the germline V gene are SGHNT and YENEEA. The CDR3 is CASSLGPLSNQPQHF. Written as DNA, the CDR3 is TGTGCCAGCAGCTTAGGTCCTCTTAGCAATCAGCCCCAGCATTTT.

The V call is TRBV6-5, the J call TRBJ2-1; D ambiguous. The V gene's germline CDR1 is MNHEY and CDR2 SVGAGI. Trimming took off 6 bases at V and 8 bases at J, with 11 bases between the two ends. The CDR3 contains 12 residues. In nucleotides, the CDR3 is TGTGCCAGCAGCGACACCCCGGATGAGCAGTTCTTC. The encoded protein is CASSDTPDEQFF.